The present entry profiles one T cell receptor (beta chain) with its context. Trimming at V came to 4 bases and at J to 5 bases, leaving 8 bases not matched to a gene. The germline V gene has CDR1 LNHDA and CDR2 SQIVND (reference sequence). The CDR3 runs to 15 residues. This sample was included in a study of T-cell reconstitution after alpha-beta-depleted transplantation in children. Unique molecular identifiers were incorporated into the prepared TCRbeta library. TCRdb reprocessed the PCR reads with MiXCR, giving one entry per CDR3 protein. The sample has some 530,000 distinct CDR3 sequences, about an eighth seen once.

The receptor's source is a human donor who donated a stem cell graft to a child with combined immunodeficiency. The sequences come from PBMCs from the stem cell graft donor, collected from the stem cell graft. The chain recombines TRBV19 with TRBJ2-7; 10 bases match TRBD1. The CDR3: CASSTTGTGANEQYF. Written as DNA, the CDR3 is TGTGCCAGTAGTACCACGGGGACAGGGGCCAACGAGCAGTACTTC.